This record looks at one TCR beta chain sequence and its context. The antigen it recognizes is unknown. Base qualities are missing; no much larger clone stands one base away. The sample is drawn from a study of blood T cell repertoires in COVID-19 (dated by TCRdb to the early 2020s). About the study as a whole: Collaborator samples came from the United States, Italy and Spain and covered acute and convalescent phases of COVID-19. Nearly every sample came with metadata listing a de-identified subject ID, COVID-19 status, age in years and sex. A freely available public database, intended as a resource for researchers studying the immune response to SARS-CoV-2, is where the repertoires were released. The samples were drawn from two sources: the first 160 participants of the ongoing ImmuneRACE study, and 1,200 or so subjects contributed by 6 global collaborators. Subjects who had been exposed to COVID-19, were actively infected with it, or had recovered from it provided the deeply sampled blood TCRbeta repertoires that made up the dataset. Where HLA class I and class II types were available, the types were taken from metadata supplied by the sample provider, not from assay-based typing. The prospective study material was composed of cDNA or gDNA derived from T cells, B-cell-depleted T cells, or PBMCs. Overall results and qualifications from the work: The quantity of clinical and demographic metadata differed by source and by participant and was supplied without curation.

The immunoSEQ Assay, a bias-controlled multiplex PCR, was used to amplify TCRbeta CDR3 regions from genomic DNA. Processing in the source paper ran as follows. The number of nucleated cells in each sample was estimated by amplification of reference gene primers within the assay. To quantify the absolute abundance of each unique TCRbeta CDR3 rearrangement, sequence reads were collapsed and filtered. For each sample, productive Simpson clonality was calculated by taking the square root of Simpson's diversity index across productive rearrangements. Held by TCRdb, this immuneACCESS table contains in-frame sequences only and omits some clones. Under half of the omission traces to an unresolved V gene where checked; the cause of the rest is unknown. V and J calls and clone size are given by that table; D and trimming were obtained from the DNA. The sample includes under 200,000 clones, with roughly 82% observed a single time. Of the sample, about 7.8% falls within the top ten clones.

Trimming takes 4 bases off V and 9 bases off J; junction bases not matched to a gene: 7. Spanning cysteine to phenylalanine, the CDR3 consists of 14 amino acids. Only CDR3 DNA remains: 42 bases, in frame from the first base. CDR1 SGHRS and CDR2 YFSETQ are derived from the germline V gene. At one collaborating source in Seattle, patients were enrolled during active infection and were followed longitudinally through the course of disease. Each collaborating institution followed its own protocols to collect whole blood in K2EDTA tubes. For TCRbeta analysis, collaborators shipped samples as frozen whole blood, isolated PBMCs, or DNA extracted from either of those sample types.

Sequenced: peripheral blood. The rearrangement joined TRBV5-1 to TRBJ2-1; 10 bases in the middle match TRBD1. The receptor comes from a woman aged 55 to 70 with COVID-19, enrolled during active disease. The encoded CDR3 is CASSVDRGPGEQFF. The nucleotide sequence reads as follows: TGCGCCAGCAGCGTTGACAGGGGGCCCGGTGAGCAGTTCTTC.